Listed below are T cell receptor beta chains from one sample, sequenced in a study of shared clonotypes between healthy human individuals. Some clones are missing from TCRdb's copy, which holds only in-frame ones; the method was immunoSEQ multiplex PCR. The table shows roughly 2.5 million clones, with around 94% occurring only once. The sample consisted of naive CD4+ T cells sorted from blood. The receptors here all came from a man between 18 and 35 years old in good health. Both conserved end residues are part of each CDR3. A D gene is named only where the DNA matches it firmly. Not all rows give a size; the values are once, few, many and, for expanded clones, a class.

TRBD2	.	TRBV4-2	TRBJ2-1	TGTGCCAGCAGCCAAGGACTAGCGGGGGGGCCGAGCAATGAGCAGTTCTTC	CASSQGLAGGPSNEQFF
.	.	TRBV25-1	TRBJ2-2	TGTGCCAGCGGAAATAGCGGTTACGGGGAGCTGTTTTTT	CASGNSGYGELFF
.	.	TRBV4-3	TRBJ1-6	TGCGCCAGCAGCCAAGAAGGGGATTCACCCCTCCACTTT	CASSQEGDSPLHF
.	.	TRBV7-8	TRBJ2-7	TGTGCCAGCAGCATACTCGGGACGGGTGGGTACGAGCAGTACTTC	CASSILGTGGYEQYF
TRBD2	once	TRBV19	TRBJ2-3	TGTGCCAGTAGTATGCGACTAGCGGGGGCAGATACGCAGTATTTT	CASSMRLAGADTQYF
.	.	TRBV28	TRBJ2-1	TGTGCCAGCAGTATATATGGGAGCACCTCCTACAATGAGCAGTTCTTC	CASSIYGSTSYNEQFF
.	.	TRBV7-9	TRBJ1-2	TGTGCCAGCAGCTTAGCCACTTCTAACTATGGCTACACCTTC	CASSLATSNYGYTF
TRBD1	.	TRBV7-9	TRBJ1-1	TGTGCCAGCAGCTTACAGGGGGGGATCACTGAAGCTTTCTTT	CASSLQGGITEAFF
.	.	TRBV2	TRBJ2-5	TGTGCCACCAAACGCAGGGAACAAGAGACCCAGTACTTC	CATKRREQETQYF
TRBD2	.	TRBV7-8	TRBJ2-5	TGTGCCAGCAGCTTCCGGGGACTAGCGGGGGGAGGAGAGACCCAGTACTTC	CASSFRGLAGGGETQYF
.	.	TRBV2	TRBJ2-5	TGTGCCAGAACGTCTAATCCCGCCCGAGAGACCCAGTACTTC	CARTSNPARETQYF
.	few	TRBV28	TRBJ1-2	TGTGCCAGCAGTACGCGTAAGGCCGTAAACTATGGCTACACCTTC	CASSTRKAVNYGYTF
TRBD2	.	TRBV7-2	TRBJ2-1	TGTGCCAGCAGCCCCTGGCGGGAGACGTACAATGAGCAGTTCTTC	CASSPWRETYNEQFF
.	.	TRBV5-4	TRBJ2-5	TGTGCCAGCAGCTTGGTGATAGCGGACCGTGGGGAGACCCAGTACTTC	CASSLVIADRGETQYF
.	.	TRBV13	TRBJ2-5	TGTGCCAGCAGCCTCCTCGGGGCCCGGGAGACCCAGTACTTC	CASSLLGARETQYF
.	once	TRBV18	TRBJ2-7	TGTGCCAGCTCACCACCCTCTCTGGACGAGCAGTACTTC	CASSPPSLDEQYF